Reported below is one T cell receptor (beta chain). Antigen: not known. This record comes from a study of regulatory T cells in long-lasting Graves disease. In building TCR beta libraries, iRepertoire HTBI primers were used together with Arm-PCR of CDR3 regions. MiXCR was run by TCRdb on the multiplex PCR reads, yielding one entry per CDR3 protein. The repertoire consists of about half a million distinct CDR3 sequences, with 12% occurring once and the leading ten covering more than 8%. Specified time point: newly diagnosed GD, antithyroid drugs for less than 3 months. Generation of the TCR library employed RNA extracted from PBMCs. Study-wide results and caveats: Newly diagnosed disease favored TRBV20-1 and TRBJ2-1 over persistent disease.

This CDR3 is 13 amino acids long. Germline CDR1 reads SQVTM; CDR2 reads ANQGSEA. V was clipped by 6 bases and J by 6 bases, with 15 bases between them. In addition, the sample was reused for a study of T cells in Graves' hyperthyroidism and ophthalmopathy. That study reports: Researchers barred patients who had uncontrolled infection, other autoimmune disease, pregnancy or lactation. The TCR CDR3 was amplified in a first-round RT-PCR using the HTBI primer set.

V usage is TRBV29-1 and J usage is TRBJ2-1; possibly TRBD1 or TRBD2 for D (5 bases each). This clonotype originated in a woman in her 30s with Graves disease. Sequenced material: peripheral blood mononuclear cells (PBMCs), taken at new diagnosis, from a patient treated with antithyroid drugs. This CDR3 reads CSVHKGRFNEQFF. For the CDR3, the DNA is TGCAGCGTGCACAAGGGACGCTTCAATGAGCAGTTCTTC.